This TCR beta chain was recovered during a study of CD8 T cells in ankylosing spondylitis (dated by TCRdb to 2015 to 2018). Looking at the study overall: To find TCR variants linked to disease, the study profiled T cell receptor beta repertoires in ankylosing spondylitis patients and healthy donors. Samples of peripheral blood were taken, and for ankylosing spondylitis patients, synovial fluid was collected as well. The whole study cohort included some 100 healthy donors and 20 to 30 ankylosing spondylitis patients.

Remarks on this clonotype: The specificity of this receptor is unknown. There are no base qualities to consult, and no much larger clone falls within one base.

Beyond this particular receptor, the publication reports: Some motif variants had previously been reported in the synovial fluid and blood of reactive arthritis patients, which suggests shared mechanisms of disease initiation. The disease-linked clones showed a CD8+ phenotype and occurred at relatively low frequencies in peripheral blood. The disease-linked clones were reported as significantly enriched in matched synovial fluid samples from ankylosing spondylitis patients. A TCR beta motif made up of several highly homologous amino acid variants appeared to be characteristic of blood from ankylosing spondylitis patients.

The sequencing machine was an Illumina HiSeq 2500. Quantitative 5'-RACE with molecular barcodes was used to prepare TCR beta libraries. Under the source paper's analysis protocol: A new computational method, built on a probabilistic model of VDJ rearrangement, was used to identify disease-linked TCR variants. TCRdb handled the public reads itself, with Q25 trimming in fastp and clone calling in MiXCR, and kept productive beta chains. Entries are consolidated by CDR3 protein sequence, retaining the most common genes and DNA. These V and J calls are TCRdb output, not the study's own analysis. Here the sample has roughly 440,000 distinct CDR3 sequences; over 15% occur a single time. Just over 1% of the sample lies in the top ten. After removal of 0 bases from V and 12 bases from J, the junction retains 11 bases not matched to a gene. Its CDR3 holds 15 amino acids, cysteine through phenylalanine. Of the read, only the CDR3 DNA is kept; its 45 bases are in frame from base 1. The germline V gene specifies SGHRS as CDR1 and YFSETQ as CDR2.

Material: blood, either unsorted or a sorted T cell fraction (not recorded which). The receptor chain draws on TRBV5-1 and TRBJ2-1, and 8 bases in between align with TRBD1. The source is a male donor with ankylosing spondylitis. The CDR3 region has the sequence CASSLVGQGVLGQFF. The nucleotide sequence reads TGCGCCAGCAGCTTGGTTGGACAGGGAGTGTTAGGGCAGTTCTTC.